This T cell receptor (beta chain) was sequenced for a study of Graves' ophthalmopathy and Graves' hyperthyroidism. Findings and caveats of the study: Most clonotypes expanded in thyroid above 0.001 frequency were present in blood too.

This CDR3 spans 17 amino acids. Germline V gene lookup returns CDR1 SGHAT and CDR2 FQNNGV. V was clipped by 2 bases and J by 5 bases, with 21 bases between them. Investigators amplified TCR beta CDR3 regions from RNA transcripts. HTBI primers primed a first-round RT-PCR, and a second-round multiplex PCR followed. MiXCR was run by TCRdb on the multiplex PCR reads, yielding one entry per CDR3 protein. This sample has some 160,000 distinct CDR3 sequences, with 30% to 45% found just once. Turning to this clonotype: Its specificity is unknown.

Other autoimmune disease, uncontrolled infection, pregnancy and lactation led to exclusion. The sequenced material came from peripheral blood. The receptor's source is a man aged 25 to 40 with Graves' ophthalmopathy. V usage is TRBV11-2 and J usage is TRBJ2-5, with D perhaps matching TRBD2 (6 bases). CDR3 residues: CASSLWAGQGGTETQYF. The CDR3 nucleotides read TGTGCCAGCAGCTTATGGGCAGGGCAAGGAGGGACGGAGACCCAGTACTTC.